This is a list of T cell receptor beta chains from one sample in a study of shared clonotypes between healthy human individuals. Clones were sequenced by immunoSEQ multiplex PCR, and TCRdb holds only the in-frame ones, with some missing. The repertoire holds some 2,400,000 clones, with 90% to 96% as singletons. Specimen: naive CD4+ T cells sorted from blood. These receptors originate from a man younger than 35 in good health. CDR3s include the opening cysteine and the closing phenylalanine or tryptophan. The order of the fields is D gene, J gene, clone size, V gene, CDR3 DNA, CDR3 protein. D genes are given only for firm matches. Size is omitted from some rows. Given values are once, few, many or a class for expanded clones.

. TRBJ2-1 . TRBV18 TGTGCCAGCTCACCACCGAACATGTACAATGAGCAGTTCTTC CASSPPNMYNEQFF
. TRBJ2-5 few TRBV5-4 TGTGCCAGCAGCTTGACAGGGTCAGAGACCCAGTACTTC CASSLTGSETQYF
. TRBJ1-5 . TRBV30 TGTGCCTGGACGAGGGGGGGAGCAGGGTTTAGAAATCAGCCCCAGCATTTT CAWTRGGAGFRNQPQHF
. TRBJ1-1 . TRBV19 TGTGCCAGTAGTATAGATCGCAGACCGAACACTGAAGCTTTCTTT CASSIDRRPNTEAFF
. TRBJ2-3 . TRBV6-5 TGTGCCAGCAGTTATTCCAGCCCCGCCGTGGATACGCAGTATTTT CASSYSSPAVDTQYF
. TRBJ1-6 . TRBV6-5 TGTGCCAGCCGGGCAGGGGTCTATAATTCACCCCTCCACTTT CASRAGVYNSPLHF
TRBD1 TRBJ1-5 few TRBV6-5 TGTGCCAGCAGTACGGGGACAGGGCAGGAGCAGCCCCAGCATTTT CASSTGTGQEQPQHF
. TRBJ2-3 . TRBV19 TGTGCCAGTAGTAATCGGGGTAGCACAGATACGCAGTATTTT CASSNRGSTDTQYF
TRBD2 TRBJ2-7 . TRBV9 TGTGCCAGCAGCGTAGAGGGGACTAGCGGGAACGAGCAGTACTTC CASSVEGTSGNEQYF
TRBD1 TRBJ2-7 . TRBV10-3 TGTGCCATCCGGGAAAGGACAGGGGGGTACGAGCAGTACTTC CAIRERTGGYEQYF
. TRBJ2-7 . TRBV10-3 TGTGCCATCACCGACAGGCCGAACTACGAGCAGTACTTC CAITDRPNYEQYF
. TRBJ2-7 . TRBV21-1 TGTGCCTTACCGGGCCAAGTCTACGAGCAGTACTTC CALPGQVYEQYF
. TRBJ2-2 . TRBV7-7 TGTGCTAGCAGCCCAGGACAGGGGGAGCTGTTTTTT CASSPGQGELFF
. TRBJ1-5 . TRBV21-1 TGTGCCAGCAGCAAAGATAAAGGTGGGGGACAGGGTCCTCGGTATCAGCCCCAGCATTTT CASSKDKGGGQGPRYQPQHF
. TRBJ2-7 . TRBV6-1 TGTGCCAGCAGTCAAAGATCCGCCGTCCACGAGCAGTACTTC CASSQRSAVHEQYF
. TRBJ1-1 . TRBV6-1 TGTGCCAGCACAGGATCCTATTCGTGGACTGAAGCTTTCTTT CASTGSYSWTEAFF
. TRBJ2-7 . TRBV7-2 TGTGCCAGCAGCGGAGAGGTTTGGTCGAGCTCCTACGAGCAGTACTTC CASSGEVWSSSYEQYF
TRBD1 TRBJ1-5 . TRBV30 TGTGCCTGGAAAAAAAGGGACAGGGCTTTTCAGCCCCAGCATTTT CAWKKRDRAFQPQHF
TRBD2 TRBJ2-1 . TRBV11-3 TGTGCCAGCAGCTCCATCTATGGTGGGCTAGCGGGTTACAATGAGCAGTTCTTC CASSSIYGGLAGYNEQFF
TRBD1 TRBJ1-2 once TRBV5-1 TGCGCCAGCAGCCCTATTCAGACAGGGATATCGAACTATGGTTACACCTTC CASSPIQTGISNYGYTF
. TRBJ1-4 . TRBV5-4 TGTGCCAGCAGCCCGGGGGGGCAGAATGAAAAACTGTTTTTT CASSPGGQNEKLFF
TRBD1 TRBJ1-5 . TRBV7-2 TGTGCCAGCAGACAGACAGGGGGTAATCAGCCCCAGCATTTT CASRQTGGNQPQHF
. TRBJ1-4 . TRBV30 TGTGCCTGGAGGCGAGGGGCATTCCCTGAAAAACTGTTTTTT CAWRRGAFPEKLFF
. TRBJ1-1 . TRBV6-6 TGTGCCAGCAGTTCACGTCCCCCGGCCATGAACACTGAAGCTTTCTTT CASSSRPPAMNTEAFF
. TRBJ1-6 . TRBV19 TGTGCCAGTAGGACCAGGCAGGAGGTCGGGTCACCCCTCCACTTT CASRTRQEVGSPLHF
. TRBJ2-2 . TRBV1 TGCACCAGCAGCCCGGGACTAGCGGGGAACACCGGGGAGCTGTTTTTT CTSSPGLAGNTGELFF